Presented here are 22 T cell receptor beta chains from one specimen sequenced in a study of shared clonotypes between healthy human individuals. Method: immunoSEQ multiplex PCR; TCRdb's copy keeps in-frame clones and lacks some. This sample has some 2,400,000 clones, with approximately 95% found just once. The sample comprised naive CD4+ T cells sorted from blood. The subset was: CD45RA+ positively selected. These receptors originate from a man in his late teens or twenties in good health.

V gene TRBV4-1 combines with J gene TRBJ2-4; D is tentatively TRBD1 or TRBD2 (5 bases each). This CDR3 has 17 residues. Trimming removed 3 bases from V and 0 bases from J, with 15 bases in between. The germline gives CDR1 MGHRA, CDR2 YSYEKL. DNA of the CDR3: TGCGCCAGCAGCCAGGGCCGGGACGGACTAGCCAAAAACATTCAGTACTTC. Amino acid sequence: CASSQGRDGLAKNIQYF.

The J gene is TRBJ1-3, the V gene TRBV6-5; possible D gene TRBD1, 5 bases. CDR3 length: 14 amino acids. Trimming removed 6 bases from V and 4 bases from J, with 13 bases in between. Germline V gene lookup returns CDR1 MNHEY and CDR2 SVGAGI. CDR3: CASRLSGLGNTIYF. In nucleotides, the CDR3 is TGTGCCAGCAGACTTTCAGGGTTGGGAAACACCATATATTTT.

J is TRBJ2-7 and V is TRBV13, with 8 positions matching TRBD2. Unmatched junction bases numbered 5, after V lost 4 bases and J lost 3 bases. Germline assignment: CDR1 PRHDT and CDR2 FYEKMQ (reference sequence). This CDR3 has 14 amino acids. CDR3 in amino acids: CASSSPGGDYEQYF. The CDR3 DNA reads TGTGCCAGCAGCTCCCCGGGAGGGGACTACGAGCAGTACTTC.

This chain joins TRBV5-1 and TRBJ1-2, with D unclear. Germline lookup yields CDR1 SGHRS and CDR2 YFSETQ. This CDR3 region has 15 residues. The V gene lost 0 bases and the J gene lost 2 bases, with 11 bases spanning the gap. CDR3 amino acids: CASSLELSMNYGYTF. CDR3 DNA sequence: TGCGCCAGCAGCTTGGAATTATCTATGAACTATGGCTACACCTTC.

This chain uses TRBV2 with TRBJ1-1; D is unresolved. This CDR3 is built from 13 residues. Germline V CDR1 and CDR2: SNHLY, FYNNEI. V was clipped by 4 bases and J by 2 bases, with 8 bases between them. The DNA of the CDR3 is TGTGCCAGCAGTGTACAGACTAACACTGAAGCTTTCTTT. Protein: CASSVQTNTEAFF.

The chain couples TRBV28 to TRBJ2-2, with 10 bases matching TRBD1. Germline trimming cut 6 bases from V and 6 bases from J; bases unmatched to any gene: 10. CDR1 MDHEN and CDR2 SYDVKM come from the germline V gene. The CDR3 length is 16 residues. CDR3: CASRGSTGQGSGELFF. DNA of the CDR3: TGTGCCAGCAGGGGATCGACGGGACAGGGGTCCGGGGAGCTGTTTTTT.

Regarding this clone: Other DNA sequences within the sample encode an identical CDR3. V gene TRBV6-1 combines with J gene TRBJ2-7; TRBD1 matches 11 bases. The CDR3 contains 15 residues. J gave up 4 bases and V 0 bases, and 2 bases lay outside the gene matches. CDR1 MNHNS and CDR2 SASEGT come from the germline V gene. The CDR3 sequence: CASSEAGQGVYEQYF. CDR3 nucleotides: TGTGCCAGCAGTGAAGCGGGACAGGGGGTTTACGAGCAGTACTTC.

The rearrangement uses TRBV5-6 and TRBJ1-6; D is undetermined. V lost 0 bases, J lost 6 bases, and 16 bases lay in between. This CDR3 is built from 17 residues. In germline, CDR1 is SGHDT, CDR2 YYEEEE. CDR3 in DNA: TGTGCCAGCAGCTTGGGACGGACGGGAAAGGTTAATTCACCCCTCCACTTT. It specifies CASSLGRTGKVNSPLHF.

This clone came up once. The chain combines TRBV14 with TRBJ2-1; D not certain. The CDR3 length is 17 residues. Germline values: CDR1 SGHDN, CDR2 FVKESK. The V end lost 4 bases, the J end lost 3 bases, and 19 bases lay between the germline ends. CDR3 in amino acids: CASSRETTGHLYNEQFF. The CDR3 DNA sequence: TGTGCCAGCAGCCGAGAGACGACTGGCCACCTCTACAATGAGCAGTTCTTC.

The chain recombines TRBV4-3 with TRBJ2-3, with 7 bases aligning to TRBD1. The CDR3 spans 14 residues. Germline V CDR1 and CDR2: LGHNA, YSLEER. After removal of 4 bases from V and 3 bases from J, the junction contained 4 bases not matched to a gene. This CDR3 reads CASSPGQLTDTQYF. Here the CDR3 DNA reads TGCGCCAGCAGCCCGGGACAGTTAACAGATACGCAGTATTTT.

The count of this clone is one. The V and J genes are TRBV7-9 and TRBJ1-2, with D unclear. Deletions cut 5 bases from V and 5 bases from J, with 21 bases between. Germline V gives CDR1 SEHNR, CDR2 FQNEAQ (reference sequence). The CDR3 contains 16 residues. The CDR3 region has the DNA TGTGCCAGCAGCCTCGACGTCGGGAAGGGTCGGTATGGCTACACCTTC. Protein sequence: CASSLDVGKGRYGYTF.

The chain recombines TRBV5-8 with TRBJ2-1, with 8 positions matching TRBD2. There are 15 residues in the CDR3. V shed 6 bases and J 7 bases; nucleotides not matched to a gene: 12. Germline CDR1 and CDR2: SGHTS and YDEGEE. CDR3 amino acids: CASTLWASSGNEQFF. The CDR3 DNA is TGTGCCAGCACCCTTTGGGCGTCTAGCGGGAATGAGCAGTTCTTC.

The chain uses TRBV28 and TRBJ2-7; possibly TRBD2 for D (6 bases). From germline, CDR1 is MDHEN and CDR2 SYDVKM. The V end was cut by 2 bases, the J end by 1 base, with 12 bases between. The CDR3 contains 15 residues. The CDR3 loop is CASSLASGLSYEQYF. The CDR3 region has the DNA TGTGCCAGCAGTTTAGCAAGCGGGTTGTCCTACGAGCAGTACTTC. Supplemented by reference TRBV28 and TRBJ2-7, the full variable domain reads DVKVTQSSRYLVKRTGEKVFLECVQDMDHENMFWYRQDPGLGLRLIYFSYDVKMKEKGDIPEGYSVSREKKERFSLILESASTNQTSMYLCASSLASGLSYEQYFGPGTRLTVT.

Worth noting for this clone: This specimen includes other DNA sequences encoding the same CDR3. V and J are TRBV10-2 and TRBJ1-3, with a weak D call TRBD1 (6 bases). From germline, CDR1 is WSHSY and CDR2 SAAADI. Deletions cut 6 bases from V and 0 bases from J, with 6 bases between. CDR3 length equals 13 residues. The DNA for the CDR3 is TGCGCCAGCAGGGACAGCTCTGGAAACACCATATATTTT. Translation gives CASRDSSGNTIYF.

This chain joins TRBV18 and TRBJ2-1; 10 positions match TRBD2. V was pared by 3 bases and J by 4 bases, with 9 bases of the junction left unmatched. The length of the CDR3 is 17 residues. Per the germline V gene, CDR1 is KGHSH and CDR2 is LQKENI. CDR3 bases: TGTGCCAGCTCACCCCCGCTAGCGGGAGTGATATACAATGAGCAGTTCTTC. Translating gives CASSPPLAGVIYNEQFF.

On this clone itself: The sample holds other DNA sequences that translate to the same CDR3. The rearrangement links TRBV9 to TRBJ2-7, with 7 bases fitting TRBD1. Trimming at V came to 4 bases and at J to 2 bases, leaving 6 bases not matched to a gene. This CDR3 is built from 14 residues. The germline CDR1 and CDR2 sequences are SGDLS and YYNGEE. The CDR3 nucleotides read TGTGCCAGCAGCCTCGGGACAGAGGCCTACGAGCAGTACTTC. Translating gives CASSLGTEAYEQYF.

The gene calls are TRBV27 and TRBJ2-1, with TRBD2 matching over 7 bases. Germline V lookup: CDR1 MNHEY, CDR2 SMNVEV (reference sequence). The CDR3 totals 15 residues. With 3 bases clipped from V and 4 bases from J, the junction kept 6 bases outside the gene matches. The chain's CDR3 is CASSFIGTTYNEQFF. The DNA of the CDR3 is TGTGCCAGCAGTTTTATTGGGACTACGTACAATGAGCAGTTCTTC.

This chain links TRBV5-1 with TRBJ2-4; a weak D match, TRBD1 (6 bases). The CDR3 length is 16 residues. The V gene lost 4 bases and the J gene lost 1 base, with 15 bases spanning the gap. The germline V gene encodes CDR1 SGHRS and CDR2 YFSETQ. Written as DNA, the CDR3 is TGCGCCAGCAGCGTAGGACAGACCAATGCCAAAAACATTCAGTACTTC. Translating gives CASSVGQTNAKNIQYF.

This sequence joins TRBV5-6 and TRBJ2-5; D is perhaps TRBD1 (7 bases). CDR3 length: 15 residues. Germline loops: CDR1 SGHDT, CDR2 YYEEEE. Trimming cost V 2 bases and J 2 bases, with 13 bases left between them. The CDR3 is CASSLGGGWQETQYF. In DNA, the CDR3 is TGTGCCAGCAGCTTAGGAGGGGGCTGGCAAGAGACCCAGTACTTC. The whole variable domain, filled in from reference TRBV5-6 and TRBJ2-5, reads DAGVTQSPTHLIKTRGQQVTLRCSPKSGHDTVSWYQQALGQGPQFIFQYYEEEERQRGNFPDRFSGHQFPNYSSELNVNALLLGDSALYLCASSLGGGWQETQYFGPGTRLLVL.

The genes are TRBV6-4 and TRBJ2-7; 8 bases line up with TRBD1. The CDR3 sequence is 16 residues long. Germline CDR1 is MRHNA and CDR2 is SNTAGT. V was clipped by 4 bases and J by 3 bases; unmatched bases: 11. The chain's CDR3 is CASSALGQGIIYEQYF. The CDR3 nucleotides are TGTGCCAGCAGTGCCCTCGGACAGGGTATCATCTACGAGCAGTACTTC.

The V call is TRBV6-1, the J call TRBJ2-3; D remains ambiguous. Germline CDR1 is MNHNS and CDR2 is SASEGT. The germline V and J ends were trimmed by 1 base and 9 bases, with 11 bases remaining between them. This CDR3 comprises 13 residues. As DNA, the CDR3 is TGTGCCAGCAGTGAAGGTCTCCCACAAACGCAGTATTTT. Its protein is CASSEGLPQTQYF.

The count of this clone is one. The V call is TRBV7-9, the J call TRBJ2-3, with D hard to call. The CDR3 loop spans 13 amino acids. Trimming took 0 bases from V and 6 from J, leaving 7 bases between them. Germline V gene sequence: CDR1 SEHNR, CDR2 FQNEAQ (reference sequence). CDR3 sequence (DNA): TGTGCCAGCAGCTTAGCGAGAAAGGATACGCAGTATTTT. Amino acids: CASSLARKDTQYF.